This TCR beta chain was sequenced for a study of blood T cell repertoires in COVID-19. This CDR3 comprises 15 residues. Germline lookup yields CDR1 KGHDR and CDR2 SFDVKD. Trimming pared 6 bases from V and 1 base from J, leaving 12 bases between. Profiled with immunoSEQ multiplex PCR; TCRdb holds only in-frame clones, not every one. The sample shows more than 90,000 clones, around 85% of them seen only once. This TCR was sampled from a man older than 75 with acute or convalescent COVID-19. V gene TRBV24-1 combines with J gene TRBJ2-1; TRBD1 is a possible D gene (6 bases). Sequenced input: peripheral blood. Here the CDR3 DNA reads TGTGCCACCAGTCCTAGGGGGTCATCCTACAATGAGCAGTTCTTC. It yields the protein CATSPRGSSYNEQFF.